Listed below are T cell receptor beta chains from one sample, sequenced in a study of regulatory T cells in long-lasting Graves disease. One entry per CDR3 protein, called by TCRdb with MiXCR from the multiplex PCR reads. The table has almost 450,000 distinct CDR3 sequences, 15% to 20% seen once. These data were also reused for a study on T cells in Graves' hyperthyroidism and ophthalmopathy.

The sequenced sample was peripheral blood mononuclear cells (PBMCs), obtained at new diagnosis, from a patient treated with antithyroid drugs. These receptors were collected from a woman between 25 and 40 years old with Graves disease. The CDR3 runs from the conserved cysteine through the conserved F or W. D genes are given only for firm matches. Clone size, where shown, is once, few, many, or a class for clones that have expanded.

j_call v_call d_call clone_size cdr3_nt cdr3_aa
TRBJ2-5 TRBV5-5 NA NA TGTGCCAGCAGCTTGGTTTCCAGGGCCCAAGAGACCCAGTACTTC CASSLVSRAQETQYF
TRBJ1-4 TRBV10-3 NA NA TGTGCCGCCAGGTCGGGACTTGTGGAAAAACTGTTTTTT CAARSGLVEKLFF
TRBJ1-6 TRBV12-3/TRBV12-4 NA many TGTGCCAGCAGTTTAAGTGGACGGTATGATTCACCCCTCCACTTT CASSLSGRYDSPLHF
TRBJ2-7 TRBV6-4 NA many TGTGCCAGCAGTTACTCCCAGGCCAGTTCCTACGAGCAGTACTTC CASSYSQASSYEQYF
TRBJ2-7 TRBV2 NA many TGTGCCAGCAGCAAAGAGTTTCACGAGCAGTACTTC CASSKEFHEQYF
TRBJ2-1 TRBV28 NA many TGTGCCAGCAGTCCCCCGAGTCCGGCCCTAAATGAGCAGTTCTTC CASSPPSPALNEQFF
TRBJ2-7 TRBV7-2 NA many TGTGCCAGCAGCCCAATACGGAGACCAGGGAGATCGTCCTACGAGCAGTACTTC CASSPIRRPGRSSYEQYF
TRBJ2-1 TRBV25-1 NA NA TGTGCCAGCAGTAAAACGAAGGTATACAATGAGCAGTTCTTC CASSKTKVYNEQFF
TRBJ1-1 TRBV18 NA many TGTGCCAGCTCACCCGCCCGGGTGAGGAACACTGAAGCTTTCTTT CASSPARVRNTEAFF
TRBJ2-7 TRBV10-2 TRBD2 NA TGCGCCAGCAGTGACGGTCTCGGGCCTCTAGCGGGAGTAAGGTACGAGCAGTACTTC CASSDGLGPLAGVRYEQYF
TRBJ1-1 TRBV2 NA many TGTGCCAGCAGCCCTCTTGGGGGTACTGAAGCTTTCTTT CASSPLGGTEAFF
TRBJ1-2 TRBV27 NA many TGTGCCAGCAGTTCCCACGATAATTATGGCTACACCTTC CASSSHDNYGYTF
TRBJ1-2 TRBV28 TRBD1 few TGTGCCAGCAGTCGCCCACAGGGGAATTCTTATGGCTACACCTTC CASSRPQGNSYGYTF
TRBJ2-7 TRBV14 TRBD1 many TGTGCCAGCAGCCAAGATAGCGGACAGGGGGTTTACGAGCAGTACTTC CASSQDSGQGVYEQYF
TRBJ1-3 TRBV7-2 TRBD1 NA TGTGCCAGCAGCCAGGGACAGACACTACACTCTGGAAACACCATATATTTT CASSQGQTLHSGNTIYF
TRBJ2-2 TRBV5-1 NA NA TGCGCCAGCAGCCCGTGGGGGGACACCGGGGAGCTGTTTTTT CASSPWGDTGELFF
TRBJ1-1 TRBV28 TRBD1 many TGTGCCAGCAGTCTCCTGACAGGGGTAGAGAGGACTGAAGCTTTCTTT CASSLLTGVERTEAFF
TRBJ2-5 TRBV6-1 TRBD2 many TGTGCCAGCAGGTCGACTAGCGGGAGAAAAAGGGGAGAGACCCAGTACTTC CASRSTSGRKRGETQYF
TRBJ2-2 TRBV7-8 TRBD2 many TGTGCCAGCAGGGGCGCTGGACAGGGGACTAGCGGGCAACTCGGGGAGCTGTTTTTT CASRGAGQGTSGQLGELFF
TRBJ2-1 TRBV30 NA many TGTGCCTGGACCCCAGGGATCAATGAGCAGTTCTTC CAWTPGINEQFF
TRBJ2-5 TRBV28 TRBD1 many TGTGCCATCTCCGGGGGGACAGGGGGCCGGGAGACCCAGTACTTC CAISGGTGGRETQYF
TRBJ2-5 TRBV5-1 TRBD1 many TGCGCCAGCAGCCCGGAGGGACAGGGGTTCCAAGAGACCCAGTACTTC CASSPEGQGFQETQYF
TRBJ1-2 TRBV18 TRBD1 many TGTGCCAGCTCACCGGACAGGGATCGGGGCTACACCTTC CASSPDRDRGYTF
TRBJ1-4 TRBV9 NA NA TGTGCCAGCAGCCTCACGCCCGGGGACCGAGATGAAAAACTGTTTTTT CASSLTPGDRDEKLFF
TRBJ2-2 TRBV13 TRBD2 many TGTGCCAGCAGTGATGGACTAGCTGGCGAGACCGGGGAGCTGTTTTTT CASSDGLAGETGELFF
TRBJ1-1 TRBV6-1 NA many TGTGCCAGCAGTTACAGGGTTGACAACACTGAAGCTTTCTTT CASSYRVDNTEAFF
TRBJ2-1 TRBV7-2 TRBD2 many TGTGCCAGCAGCCAGGGACTAGCGGGCGCTGAGCAGTTCTTC CASSQGLAGAEQFF
TRBJ1-2 TRBV18 TRBD1 many TGTGCCAGCTCACAAGGACAGGGGGCTAACTATGGCTACACCTTC CASSQGQGANYGYTF
TRBJ2-2 TRBV6-1 TRBD1 many TGTGCCAGCAGTCCCAGGGGGCCCGGGGAGCTGTTTTTT CASSPRGPGELFF